This is a list of T cell receptor beta chains from one sample in a study of beta chain features in type 1 diabetes. Sequencing used immunoSEQ multiplex PCR; TCRdb keeps in-frame clones, though not all of them. In the table there are 350,000 to 450,000 clones, about 15% of which are singletons. What was sequenced was naive CD4+ T cells from blood. Source of these receptors: a woman aged 18-35 years in good health. The CDR3 runs from the conserved cysteine through the conserved F or W. The D gene is left open where the match is weak. Some rows mark clone size as missing; the rest say once, few, many or name a class of expanded clone.

TRBJ2-5,few,TRBD2,TRBV7-3,CASSGPLAGEETQYF,TGTGCCAGCAGCGGGCCCTTAGCGGGGGAAGAGACCCAGTACTTC
TRBJ2-5,.,.,TRBV27,CASSFGWGEETQYF,TGTGCCAGCAGTTTTGGGTGGGGAGAAGAGACCCAGTACTTC
TRBJ2-1,few,TRBD1,TRBV5-1,CASSFQGENEQFF,TGCGCCAGCAGCTTCCAGGGGGAAAATGAGCAGTTCTTC
TRBJ2-5,few,.,TRBV5-1,CASSLVRGREETQYF,TGCGCCAGCAGCTTGGTGCGGGGACGGGAAGAGACCCAGTACTTC
TRBJ2-7,few,TRBD1,TRBV30,CAWISGQSYYEQYF,TGTGCCTGGATCTCGGGACAGAGTTACTACGAGCAGTACTTC
TRBJ2-7,few,TRBD1,TRBV4-2,CASSRILRDRVHEQYF,TGTGCCAGCAGCCGTATTCTCCGGGACAGGGTCCACGAGCAGTACTTC
TRBJ2-1,few,TRBD2,TRBV5-1,CASSPGLAGPYNEQFF,TGCGCCAGCAGCCCTGGACTAGCGGGCCCCTACAATGAGCAGTTCTTC
TRBJ2-2,few,.,TRBV30,CAWSREELFF,TGTGCCTGGAGTCGGGAGGAGCTGTTTTTT
TRBJ2-5,.,.,TRBV30,CAWSVLRETQYF,TGTGCCTGGAGTGTACTTCGAGAGACCCAGTACTTC
TRBJ1-5,few,.,TRBV18,CASSPGGQPQHF,TGTGCCAGCTCACCAGGGGGGCAGCCCCAGCATTTT
TRBJ2-7,few,TRBD1,TRBV27,CASRRTGGGYEQYF,TGTGCCAGCAGACGTACAGGGGGCGGGTACGAGCAGTACTTC
TRBJ2-7,few,TRBD2,TRBV5-1,CASSILAGGGYEQYF,TGCGCCAGCAGCATTCTAGCGGGAGGAGGTTACGAGCAGTACTTC
TRBJ2-7,few,TRBD2,TRBV7-2,CASSSERIRLAGGSEQYF,TGTGCCAGCAGTTCCGAGCGGATAAGACTAGCGGGAGGATCCGAGCAGTACTTC
TRBJ2-7,few,.,TRBV5-4,CASNPGGRGSYEQYF,TGTGCCAGCAACCCCGGTGGCAGGGGCTCCTACGAGCAGTACTTC
TRBJ2-7,.,TRBD1,TRBV28,CASSRDSTSEQYF,TGTGCCAGCAGTCGGGACAGTACATCCGAGCAGTACTTC
TRBJ1-4,.,TRBD1,TRBV28,CASSSGQLNEKLFF,TGTGCCAGCAGTTCGGGACAGCTTAATGAAAAACTGTTTTTT
TRBJ2-7,.,.,TRBV30,CAWSPWTVGPSYEQYF,TGTGCCTGGAGTCCGTGGACAGTGGGACCTTCCTACGAGCAGTACTTC
TRBJ1-3,.,TRBD1,TRBV5-6,CASSLRTGPGSGNTIYF,TGTGCCAGCAGCCTCCGGACAGGGCCCGGCTCAGGAAACACCATATATTTT
TRBJ1-1,once,.,TRBV9,CASSVATRGYTEAFF,TGTGCCAGCAGCGTAGCTACAAGGGGGTACACTGAAGCTTTCTTT
TRBJ2-7,few,.,TRBV11-2,CASSTRDSYEQYF,TGTGCCAGCAGCACCCGGGACTCCTACGAGCAGTACTTC
TRBJ2-1,few,TRBD2,TRBV7-6,CASSLRGGLASNEQFF,TGTGCCAGCAGCTTAAGAGGGGGACTAGCGTCAAATGAGCAGTTCTTC
TRBJ1-1,few,.,TRBV7-2,CASRAAMNTEAFF,TGTGCCAGCCGAGCGGCGATGAACACTGAAGCTTTCTTT
TRBJ1-4,few,.,TRBV23-1,CASSQFRGDEKLFF,TGCGCCAGCAGTCAATTCAGGGGTGATGAAAAACTGTTTTTT
TRBJ1-4,.,.,TRBV9,CASSVDQIFNEKLFF,TGTGCCAGCAGCGTAGACCAGATCTTTAATGAAAAACTGTTTTTT
TRBJ2-4,few,TRBD2,TRBV9,CASSPGRTSGRTLAKNIQYF,TGTGCCAGCTCCCCCGGGAGGACTAGCGGGAGGACACTAGCCAAAAACATTCAGTACTTC
TRBJ2-3,.,TRBD2,TRBV30,CAWSLTRTSGSGDTQYF,TGTGCCTGGAGTCTCACTAGGACTAGCGGGAGTGGAGATACGCAGTATTTT
TRBJ2-7,.,.,TRBV21-1,CASSNIQFYEQYF,TGTGCCAGCAGCAATATCCAGTTCTACGAGCAGTACTTC
TRBJ1-2,few,.,TRBV7-2,CASTLTGTIGGYTF,TGTGCCAGCACCCTGACCGGGACAATAGGTGGCTACACCTTC
TRBJ2-1,few,.,TRBV11-3,CASSRQFF,TGTGCCAGCAGCCGGCAGTTCTTC
TRBJ2-7,few,TRBD2,TRBV30,CAWSPLGGIAYEQYF,TGTGCCTGGAGTCCTCTGGGAGGGATCGCCTACGAGCAGTACTTC
TRBJ2-7,few,TRBD1,TRBV15,CATSSETGAYEQYF,TGTGCCACCAGCAGCGAAACAGGGGCCTACGAGCAGTACTTC
TRBJ2-1,.,TRBD2,TRBV30,CAWSVGTSGSNLLEQFF,TGTGCCTGGAGTGTAGGGACTAGCGGGAGTAACCTACTTGAGCAGTTCTTC
TRBJ2-5,.,TRBD1,TRBV4-2,CASSQDHRGASETQYF,TGTGCCAGCAGCCAAGATCACAGGGGGGCGTCAGAGACCCAGTACTTC
TRBJ2-7,.,TRBD2,TRBV11-3,CASSLAGVSYEQYF,TGTGCCAGCAGTCTAGCGGGAGTAAGCTACGAGCAGTACTTC
TRBJ1-2,few,.,TRBV30,CAWSGGAEVYGYTF,TGTGCCTGGAGCGGAGGGGCTGAGGTCTATGGCTACACCTTC
TRBJ1-2,.,TRBD1,TRBV6-6,CASSAPGQGANGYTF,TGTGCCAGCAGTGCCCCGGGACAGGGAGCGAATGGCTACACCTTC
TRBJ1-5,.,.,TRBV7-2,CASSLVTESNQPQHF,TGTGCCAGCAGCTTAGTTACAGAGAGCAATCAGCCCCAGCATTTT
TRBJ2-3,.,TRBD2,TRBV9,CASSQRTSGYRLVDTQYF,TGTGCCAGCTCTCAACGGACTAGCGGATACAGGTTGGTGGATACGCAGTATTTT
TRBJ2-3,.,.,TRBV18,CASSPLVSRSTDTQYF,TGTGCCAGCTCACCTCTCGTGTCTCGTTCTACAGATACGCAGTATTTT
TRBJ2-3,few,.,TRBV2,CASRQVTDTQYF,TGTGCCAGCAGGCAGGTCACAGATACGCAGTATTTT
TRBJ2-1,few,TRBD2,TRBV5-1,CASRLGLAGGLAYNEQFF,TGCGCCAGCAGATTGGGACTAGCGGGAGGCCTTGCCTACAATGAGCAGTTCTTC
TRBJ2-5,.,.,TRBV5-4,CASSLDRGGTQYF,TGTGCCAGCAGCTTGGACAGGGGGGGGACCCAGTACTTC
TRBJ2-5,few,.,TRBV25-1,CASSDAGGLKTQYF,TGTGCCAGCAGTGACGCAGGGGGACTGAAGACCCAGTACTTC
TRBJ2-7,.,TRBD1,TRBV4-2,CASSPDRATYEQYF,TGTGCCAGCAGCCCGGACAGGGCAACCTACGAGCAGTACTTC
TRBJ2-2,.,.,TRBV28,CASSLRTANTGELFF,TGTGCCAGCAGTTTAAGGACAGCGAACACCGGGGAGCTGTTTTTT
TRBJ2-6,.,.,TRBV14,CASSQRQGSVLTF,TGTGCCAGCAGCCAACGGCAAGGGAGCGTCCTGACTTTC
TRBJ1-1,.,.,TRBV28,CASEANTEAFF,TGTGCCAGTGAAGCGAACACTGAAGCTTTCTTT
TRBJ1-1,few,TRBD1,TRBV28,CATIQGRTEAFF,TGTGCCACTATACAGGGGCGGACTGAAGCTTTCTTT
TRBJ2-1,.,.,TRBV5-6,CASSYQGFRFF,TGTGCCAGCAGTTACCAGGGCTTTCGGTTCTTC
TRBJ2-7,few,.,TRBV2,CASSEQAYEQYF,TGTGCCAGCAGTGAACAGGCCTACGAGCAGTACTTC
TRBJ2-7,.,.,TRBV15,CATSRDVAASYEQYF,TGTGCCACCAGCAGAGATGTAGCGGCATCCTACGAGCAGTACTTC
TRBJ1-2,few,.,TRBV7-9,CASSLVWQGDGYTF,TGTGCCAGCAGCTTAGTTTGGCAGGGCGATGGCTACACCTTC
TRBJ2-5,.,TRBD1,TRBV27,CASSLRTGTKETQYF,TGTGCCAGCAGTTTAAGGACAGGAACTAAAGAGACCCAGTACTTC